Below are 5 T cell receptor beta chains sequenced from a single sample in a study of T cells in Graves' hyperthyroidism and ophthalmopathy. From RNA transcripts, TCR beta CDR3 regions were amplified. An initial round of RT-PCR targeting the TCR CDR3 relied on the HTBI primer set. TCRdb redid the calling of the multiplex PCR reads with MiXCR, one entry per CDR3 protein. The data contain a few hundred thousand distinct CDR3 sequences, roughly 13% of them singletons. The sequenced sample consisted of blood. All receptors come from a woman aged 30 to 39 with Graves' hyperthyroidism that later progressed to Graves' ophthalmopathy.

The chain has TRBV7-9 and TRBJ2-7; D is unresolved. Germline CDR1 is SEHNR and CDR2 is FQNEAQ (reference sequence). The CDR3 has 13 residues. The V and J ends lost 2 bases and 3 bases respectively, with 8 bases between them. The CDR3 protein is CASSLPQNYEQYF. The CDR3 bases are TGTGCCAGCAGCTTACCGCAGAACTACGAGCAGTACTTC.

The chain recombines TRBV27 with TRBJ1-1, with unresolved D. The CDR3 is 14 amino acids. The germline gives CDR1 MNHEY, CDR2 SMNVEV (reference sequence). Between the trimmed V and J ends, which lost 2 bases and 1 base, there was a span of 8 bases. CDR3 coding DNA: TGTGCCAGCAGTTTACACGGTAAGAACACTGAAGCTTTCTTT. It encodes CASSLHGKNTEAFF.

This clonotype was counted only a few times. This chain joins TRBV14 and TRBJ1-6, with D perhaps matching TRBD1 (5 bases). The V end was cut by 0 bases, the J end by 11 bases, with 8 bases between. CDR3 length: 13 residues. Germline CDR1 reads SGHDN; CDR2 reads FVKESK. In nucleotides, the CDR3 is TGTGCCAGCAGCCAAGAAGGCAGGGCACCCCTCCACTTT. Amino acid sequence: CASSQEGRAPLHF.

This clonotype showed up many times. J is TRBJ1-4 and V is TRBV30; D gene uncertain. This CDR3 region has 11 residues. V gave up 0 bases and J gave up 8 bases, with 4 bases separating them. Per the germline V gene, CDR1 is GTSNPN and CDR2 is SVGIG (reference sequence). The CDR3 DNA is TGTGCCTGGAGTGTACTCGAAAAACTGTTTTTT. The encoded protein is CAWSVLEKLFF.

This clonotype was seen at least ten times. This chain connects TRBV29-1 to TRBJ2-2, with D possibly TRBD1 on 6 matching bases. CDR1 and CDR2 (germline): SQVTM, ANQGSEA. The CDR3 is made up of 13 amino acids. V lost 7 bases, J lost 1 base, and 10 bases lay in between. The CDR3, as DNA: TGCAGCGGATACAGGGAGAACACCGGGGAGCTGTTTTTT. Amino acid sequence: CSGYRENTGELFF.